This TCR beta chain was found in a study of STAT5B mutations in CD4+ large granular lymphocyte leukemia. The germline V gene encodes CDR1 SGDLS and CDR2 YYNGEE. The CDR3 is made up of 15 amino acids. The V gene end was trimmed by 2 bases and the J gene end by 8 bases; junction bases not matched to a gene: 4. The survey-level immunoSEQ assay was used. Clones were sequenced by immunoSEQ multiplex PCR, and TCRdb holds only the in-frame ones, with some missing. This table holds 40,000 to 50,000 clones, around 81% found once. This clone was recorded only once. As yet, its antigen is unknown. Different DNA sequences within this sample yield the same CDR3. General study points: 8/27 top patient clones versus 2/35 control clones were TRBV06-family. Main leukemic clonotypes were patient-specific, but 25% appeared at low frequency elsewhere. Patient CD4-sorted repertoires looked more clonal than healthy CD4+ repertoires, even without putative leukemic clones.

The clonotype comes from a human donor in good health. The gene calls are TRBV9 and TRBJ1-6; 10 bases agree with TRBD1. Specimen: CD4+ T cells from blood buffy coats. The CDR3 nucleotides are TGTGCCAGCAGCGTCGCCGGGACAGGGGATTCACCCCTCCACTTT. The encoded protein is CASSVAGTGDSPLHF.